Each of the 27 T cell receptor beta chains below was sequenced from the same sample in a study of blood T cell repertoires in COVID-19. Here immunoSEQ multiplex PCR was the method, and the copy in TCRdb shows in-frame clones only, minus some. The profile shows about 210,000 clones, 86% of them singletons. The sequenced sample was PBMCs or T cells enriched from blood (not recorded which). These receptors were obtained from a woman in her forties with acute COVID-19.

The chain uses TRBV19 and TRBJ2-7; D not certain. Germline assignment: CDR1 LNHDA and CDR2 SQIVND (reference sequence). V was pared by 5 bases and J by 3 bases, with 11 bases between. The CDR3 is 13 amino acids. CDR3 nucleotides: TGTGCCAGTAGTTGGAGTGGTGACTACGAGCAGTACTTC. It translates to CASSWSGDYEQYF.

The V call is TRBV29-1, the J call TRBJ1-2; 7 nucleotides agree with TRBD1. The trim removed 7 bases at V and 2 bases at J, leaving 10 bases unmatched. The germline CDR1 and CDR2 sequences are SQVTM and ANQGSEA. This CDR3 region has 14 residues. The CDR3 sequence is CSALGQEPNYGYTF. In nucleotides, the CDR3 is TGCAGCGCCTTAGGACAGGAGCCGAACTATGGCTACACCTTC.

The chain combines TRBV11-3 with TRBJ2-2, with 8 bases that match TRBD2. The CDR3 spans 15 residues. Germline CDR1 is SGHNT and CDR2 is YENEEA. After removal of 3 bases from V and 7 bases from J, the junction contained 7 bases not matched to a gene. CDR3 in amino acids: CASSLSGSGNGELFF. The CDR3, as DNA: TGTGCCAGCAGCTTGAGCGGGAGTGGGAACGGGGAGCTGTTTTTT.

This chain uses TRBV11-3 with TRBJ2-7, with D perhaps TRBD1 (6 bases). V gave up 4 bases and J gave up 0 bases, with 10 bases separating them. The V gene's germline CDR1 is SGHNT and CDR2 YENEEA. The CDR3 has 14 amino acids. CDR3 DNA: TGTGCCAGCAGCTCGCAGACAGGCTCCTACGAGCAGTACTTC. It encodes CASSSQTGSYEQYF.

This rearrangement joins TRBV19 to TRBJ2-2; 8 bases align to TRBD1. The CDR3 length is 15 residues. V dropped 6 bases and J dropped 3; count of bases not matched to a gene: 6. Per the germline V gene, CDR1 is LNHDA and CDR2 is SQIVND (reference sequence). CDR3 sequence (DNA): TGTGCCAGTAGCCGACCGGGACAGGACACCGGGGAGCTGTTTTTT. Translating gives CASSRPGQDTGELFF.

The genes are TRBV5-5 and TRBJ2-1, with TRBD1 matching 9 bases. This CDR3 is built from 15 residues. Germline V lookup: CDR1 SGHKS, CDR2 YYEKEE (reference sequence). J gave up 9 bases and V 4 bases, and 11 bases lay outside the gene matches. CDR3 in amino acids: CASSPPQGAVSEQFF. In nucleotides, the CDR3 is TGTGCCAGCAGCCCTCCACAGGGGGCGGTTAGTGAGCAGTTCTTC.

The V call is TRBV5-5, the J call TRBJ2-7; possibly TRBD2 for D (5 bases). V lost 0 bases, J lost 0 bases, and 7 bases lay in between. The CDR3 loop spans 14 amino acids. Germline assignment: CDR1 SGHKS and CDR2 YYEKEE (reference sequence). The CDR3: CASSLAGNSYEQYF. In DNA, the CDR3 is TGTGCCAGCAGCTTGGCCGGGAACTCCTACGAGCAGTACTTC.

As concerns this clone: It is unclear where the CDR3 begins or ends on the DNA, so no DNA is shown, and the CDR3 is as TCRdb lists it. The chain is built from TRBV6-2 or TRBV6-3 and TRBJ2-3; the tabulated D call, TRBD2, remains unverified against the DNA. Germline V CDR1 and CDR2: MNHEY, SVGEGT. From its first to its last residue, the CDR3 has 17 amino acids. The CDR3 reads CASSSSGLAVGLGTQYF.

This rearrangement joins TRBV29-1 to TRBJ2-7; D may be TRBD2 (5 bases). V was shortened by 4 bases and J by 0 bases, with 19 bases between the two germline ends. Germline loops: CDR1 SQVTM, CDR2 ANQGSEA. The CDR3 is 16 amino acids. CDR3 sequence: CSVVGGSMGPSYEQYF. The DNA of the CDR3 is TGCAGCGTTGTGGGTGGGAGTATGGGTCCCTCCTACGAGCAGTACTTC.

J is TRBJ1-2 and V is TRBV2; 9 nucleotides match TRBD1. Germline CDR1 is SNHLY and CDR2 is FYNNEI. V lost 5 bases, J lost 5 bases, and 9 bases stayed unmatched. There are 15 residues in the CDR3. The CDR3 protein is CASSTTGGAYYGYTF. The CDR3 DNA sequence: TGTGCCAGCAGTACCACAGGGGGCGCCTATTATGGCTACACCTTC.

The CDR3 is CASSRLVNTGELFF. CDR3 in DNA: TGTGCCAGCAGCCGACTAGTTAACACCGGGGAGCTGTTTTTT. The V gene is TRBV9, the J gene TRBJ2-2, with D possibly matching TRBD2 (6 bases). The CDR3 length is 14 residues. The germline V gene encodes CDR1 SGDLS and CDR2 YYNGEE. Trimming removed 4 bases at V and 2 bases at J, with 9 bases between.

The chain uses TRBV6-4 and TRBJ2-3; maybe TRBD1 (6 bases). The germline V gene has CDR1 MRHNA and CDR2 SNTAGT. V was clipped by 2 bases and J by 2 bases, with 8 bases between them. The CDR3 consists of 14 residues. This CDR3 is CASSDGQFTDTQYF. CDR3 DNA sequence: TGTGCCAGCAGTGACGGACAGTTCACAGATACGCAGTATTTT.

DNA of the CDR3: TGTGCCAGCTCACCCGACAGAGTTGAAGCTTTCTTT. Translated, it gives CASSPDRVEAFF. V usage is TRBV18 and J usage is TRBJ1-1, with D tentatively TRBD1 (5 bases). CDR1 is KGHSH, CDR2 LQKENI, per germline. The CDR3 consists of 12 residues. V was clipped by 3 bases and J by 7 bases, with 9 bases between them. The full variable domain, with the rest looked up from reference TRBV18 and TRBJ1-1, is NAGVMQNPRHLVRRRGQEARLRCSPMKGHSHVYWYRQLPEEGLKFMVYLQKENIIDESGMPKERFSAEFPKEGPSILRIQQVVRGDSAAYFCASSPDRVEAFFGQGTRLTVV.

The chain joins TRBV21-1 to TRBJ1-6; TRBD1, the table's D call, was not compared with the DNA. TRBV21-1 has pseudogene status. This CDR3 has 18 residues. CDR3 protein: CASSKNWATWSYNSPLHF. The CDR3 DNA reads as TGTGCCAGCAGCAAGAACTGGGCAACCTGGTCCTATAATTCACCCCTCCACTTT.

V usage is TRBV6-2 or TRBV6-3 and J usage is TRBJ1-2, with D uncertain. V was shortened by 2 bases and J by 4 bases, with 8 bases between the two germline ends. The germline gives CDR1 MNHEY, CDR2 SVGEGT. The CDR3 is made up of 13 amino acids. In DNA, the CDR3 is TGTGCCAGCAGTTACGAGGGTGGCTATGGCTACACCTTC. Encoded protein: CASSYEGGYGYTF.

This sequence joins TRBV19 and TRBJ2-7; perhaps TRBD1 as D (6 bases). CDR3 length: 12 residues. The V end lost 11 bases, the J end lost 2 bases, and 13 bases lay between the germline ends. Germline CDR1 reads LNHDA; CDR2 reads SQIVND (reference sequence). CDR3 coding DNA: TGTGCCCGGAACAGGGAGCCCTACGAGCAGTACTTC. Amino acids: CARNREPYEQYF.

This clone was seen more than once but under ten times. The chain carries TRBV7-8 and TRBJ2-7, with D possibly TRBD1 on 6 matching bases. The CDR3 length is 14 residues. The V end lost 4 bases, the J end lost 0 bases, and 10 bases lay between the germline ends. The V gene's germline CDR1 is SGHVS and CDR2 FQNEAQ. The CDR3: CASSSQGDSYEQYF. As DNA, the CDR3 is TGTGCCAGCAGCTCACAGGGTGACTCCTACGAGCAGTACTTC.

This rearrangement joins TRBV3-1 (or the pseudogene TRBV3-2) to TRBJ2-1, with a possible D match to TRBD1 (5 bases). In germline, CDR1 is LGHDT, CDR2 YNNKEL (reference sequence). V dropped 5 bases and J dropped 13 bases, with 12 bases sitting between them. CDR3 length equals 11 residues. CDR3 sequence (DNA): TGTGCCAGCAGCAACACAGGATATCAGTTCTTC. Protein: CASSNTGYQFF.

This clone was observed once. The chain recombines TRBV19 with TRBJ2-7, with 7 bases identical to TRBD1. Per the germline V gene, CDR1 is LNHDA and CDR2 is SQIVND (reference sequence). The V and J ends lost 5 bases and 1 base, in that order; junction bases with no gene match: 8. The CDR3 loop spans 15 amino acids. CDR3 protein: CASSLRTGHSYEQYF. DNA of the CDR3: TGTGCCAGTAGTCTCAGGACAGGTCATTCCTACGAGCAGTACTTC.

The rearrangement links TRBV7-9 to TRBJ2-2, with TRBD2 matching 8 bases. The ends lost 2 bases at V and 5 bases at J; junction bases unmatched: 4. Germline values: CDR1 SEHNR, CDR2 FQNEAQ (reference sequence). This CDR3 is built from 15 residues. In nucleotides, the CDR3 is TGTGCCAGCAGCTTATCCCGGGAGGGGACCGGGGAGCTGTTTTTT. Its protein product is CASSLSREGTGELFF. Looking up the rest from reference TRBV7-9 and TRBJ2-2 gives the full variable domain: DTGVSQNPRHKITKRGQNVTFRCDPISEHNRLYWYRQTLGQGPEFLTYFQNEAQLEKSRLLSDRFSAERPKGSFSTLEIQRTEQGDSAMYLCASSLSREGTGELFFGEGSRLTVL.

J is TRBJ2-1 and V is TRBV7-9; 10 bases map to TRBD2. The junction had 10 bases not matched to a gene; V was cut back by 7 bases and J by 4 bases. This CDR3 has 16 residues. The germline V gene has CDR1 SEHNR and CDR2 FQNEAQ (reference sequence). The CDR3 DNA reads as TGTGCCAGCAACCTCATCACTAGCGGGGTTTACAATGAGCAGTTCTTC. Its protein product is CASNLITSGVYNEQFF.

The rearrangement links TRBV11-3 to TRBJ2-1; 10 bases map to TRBD2. CDR3 length: 15 amino acids. The V and J ends lost 5 bases and 6 bases, in that order; junction bases with no gene match: 7. Germline V gene sequence: CDR1 SGHNT, CDR2 YENEEA. The CDR3 DNA reads TGTGCCAGCAGCCCCGGGACTAGCGTATTCAATGAGCAGTTCTTC. It is translated as CASSPGTSVFNEQFF.

About this clone itself: The same CDR3 is also encoded by other DNA sequences in this sample. The chain couples TRBV15 to TRBJ2-1, with D possibly being TRBD2 (6 bases). Germline loops: CDR1 LNHNV, CDR2 YYDKDF (reference sequence). V lost 1 base to trimming and J lost 4 bases, with 11 bases between them. The CDR3 runs to 15 residues. CDR3 sequence: CATSRAGRSYNEQFF. CDR3 sequence (DNA): TGTGCCACCAGCAGAGCGGGGAGGTCTTACAATGAGCAGTTCTTC.

The chain is built from TRBV5-1 and TRBJ2-3; TRBD2 might be the D (6 bases). Trimming took off 4 bases at V and 8 bases at J, with 23 bases between the two ends. Germline assignment: CDR1 SGHRS and CDR2 YFSETQ. This CDR3 has 16 amino acids. The DNA of the CDR3 is TGCGCCAGCAGCCCGACCCCCGGGACTGGGATCGGTACGCAGTATTTT. Its protein is CASSPTPGTGIGTQYF. Drawing the rest from reference TRBV5-1 and TRBJ2-3, the complete variable domain is KAGVTQTPRYLIKTRGQQVTLSCSPISGHRSVSWYQQTPGQGLQFLFEYFSETQRNKGNFPGRFSGRQFSNSRSEMNVSTLELGDSALYLCASSPTPGTGIGTQYFGPGTRLTVL.

This chain joins TRBV19 and TRBJ2-4, with D possibly being TRBD1 (6 bases). This CDR3 is 15 amino acids long. Trimming removed 4 bases at V and 6 bases at J, with 16 bases between. Germline lookup yields CDR1 LNHDA and CDR2 SQIVND (reference sequence). The DNA of the CDR3 is TGTGCCAGTAGTACCAACAGGGCCACCGCAAACATTCAGTACTTC. Amino acids: CASSTNRATANIQYF.

In its sample, this clone was seen once. V is TRBV18 and J is TRBJ2-2; TRBD2 matches 11 bases. With 2 bases clipped from V and 7 bases from J, the junction kept 12 bases outside the gene matches. Per the germline V gene, CDR1 is KGHSH and CDR2 is LQKENI. This CDR3 spans 18 amino acids. The CDR3 region is CASSPMGLAEVKVGELFF. As DNA, the CDR3 is TGTGCCAGCTCACCAATGGGACTAGCGGAGGTCAAGGTCGGGGAGCTGTTTTTT.

This clone was counted only a few times. The rearrangement joins TRBV19 to TRBJ2-7; TRBD2 might be the D (5 bases). Germline CDR1 and CDR2: LNHDA and SQIVND (reference sequence). The CDR3 length is 17 residues. Trimming took 0 bases from V and 0 from J, leaving 15 bases between them. CDR3 sequence (DNA): TGTGCCAGTAGTATAGAGGGCCCCGGCGGAGGCTCCTACGAGCAGTACTTC. Amino acid sequence: CASSIEGPGGGSYEQYF. Variable domain in full (rest from reference TRBV19 and TRBJ2-7): DGGITQSPKYLFRKEGQNVTLSCEQNLNHDAMYWYRQDPGQGLRLIYYSQIVNDFQKGDIAEGYSVSREKKESFPLTVTSAQKNPTAFYLCASSIEGPGGGSYEQYFGPGTRLTVT.